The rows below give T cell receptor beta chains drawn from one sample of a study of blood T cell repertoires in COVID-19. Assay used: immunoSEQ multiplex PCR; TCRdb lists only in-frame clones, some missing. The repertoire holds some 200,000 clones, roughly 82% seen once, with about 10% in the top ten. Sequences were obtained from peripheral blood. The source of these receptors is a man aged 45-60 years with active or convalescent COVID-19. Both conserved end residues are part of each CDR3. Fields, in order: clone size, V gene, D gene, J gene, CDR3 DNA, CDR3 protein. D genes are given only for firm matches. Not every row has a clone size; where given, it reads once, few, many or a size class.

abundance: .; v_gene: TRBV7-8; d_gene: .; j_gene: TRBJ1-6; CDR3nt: TGTGCCAGCAGCGTACAGGGAAACTATAATTCACCCCTCCACTTT; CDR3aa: CASSVQGNYNSPLHF
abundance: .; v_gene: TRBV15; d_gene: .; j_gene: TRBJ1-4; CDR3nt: TGTGCCACCAGCAGAGATAGGGGCAGGGAATATGAAAAACTGTTTTTT; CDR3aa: CATSRDRGREYEKLFF
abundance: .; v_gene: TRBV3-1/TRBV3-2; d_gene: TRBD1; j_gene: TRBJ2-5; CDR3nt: TGTGCCAGCAGCCAAACCGGGACAGGATGGACACAGACCCAGTACTTC; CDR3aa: CASSQTGTGWTQTQYF
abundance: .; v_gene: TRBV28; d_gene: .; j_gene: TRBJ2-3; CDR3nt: TGTGCCAGCAGGGTGACAGGTGCGGATACGCAGTATTTT; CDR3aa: CASRVTGADTQYF
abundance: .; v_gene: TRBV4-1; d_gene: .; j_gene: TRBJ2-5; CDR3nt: TGCGCCAGCAGCCAAGGGAATGGCGGGACCCAGTACTTC; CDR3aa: CASSQGNGGTQYF
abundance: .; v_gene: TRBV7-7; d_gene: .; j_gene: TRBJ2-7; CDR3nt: TGTGCCAGCAGCTTAGTAGGTGCCGGACAGCCCTACGAGCAGTACTTC; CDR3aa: CASSLVGAGQPYEQYF
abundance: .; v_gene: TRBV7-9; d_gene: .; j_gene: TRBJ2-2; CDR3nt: TGTGCCAGCAGCTTCCGGGGATATCCGGACGGGGAGCTGTTTTTT; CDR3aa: CASSFRGYPDGELFF
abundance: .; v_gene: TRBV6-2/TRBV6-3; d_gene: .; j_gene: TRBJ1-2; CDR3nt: TGTGCCAGCAGCAACACGCCCGATGGCTACACCTTC; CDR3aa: CASSNTPDGYTF
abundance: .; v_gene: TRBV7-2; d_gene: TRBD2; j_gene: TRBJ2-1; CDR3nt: TGTGCCAGCAGCTCGGGACCCCGGCGGGGGGATGAGCAGTTCTTC; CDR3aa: CASSSGPRRGDEQFF
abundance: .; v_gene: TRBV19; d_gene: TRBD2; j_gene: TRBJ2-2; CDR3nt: TGTGCCAGTGAACTAGCGGGAGGAACCGGGGAGCTGTTTTTT; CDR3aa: CASELAGGTGELFF
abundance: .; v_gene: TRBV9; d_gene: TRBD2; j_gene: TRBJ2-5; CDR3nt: TGTGCCAGCAGCGTAGGCACTAGCGGGGAGACCCAGTACTTC; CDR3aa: CASSVGTSGETQYF
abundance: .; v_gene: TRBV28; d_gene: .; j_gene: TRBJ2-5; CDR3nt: TGTGCCAGCAGTTTGGCCCTGGCTCAGGGTTGTGCAGAGACCCAGTACTTC; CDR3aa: CASSLALAQGCAETQYF
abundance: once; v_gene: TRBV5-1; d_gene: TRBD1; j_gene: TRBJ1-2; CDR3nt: TGCGCCAGCAGCTCACCGGGACAGGGGGCTGGGGGCTACACCTTC; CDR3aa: CASSSPGQGAGGYTF
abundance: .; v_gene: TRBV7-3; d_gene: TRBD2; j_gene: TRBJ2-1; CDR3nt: TGTGCCAGCAGCTTAGTGGGGACGGGACTAGGCAATGAGCAGTTCTTC; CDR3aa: CASSLVGTGLGNEQFF
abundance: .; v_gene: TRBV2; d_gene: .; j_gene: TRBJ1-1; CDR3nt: TGTGCCAGCATCGGGGGGACGAACACTGAAGCTTTCTTT; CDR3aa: CASIGGTNTEAFF
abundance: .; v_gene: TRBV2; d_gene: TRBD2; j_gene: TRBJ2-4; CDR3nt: TGTGCCAGCAAGCGGGACCGAGGGAACATTCAGTACTTC; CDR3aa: CASKRDRGNIQYF
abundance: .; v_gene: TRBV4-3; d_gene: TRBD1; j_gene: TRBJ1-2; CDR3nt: TGCGCCAGCAGCCAAGAAGGGACAGGGGGCTTTGGCTACACCTTC; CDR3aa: CASSQEGTGGFGYTF
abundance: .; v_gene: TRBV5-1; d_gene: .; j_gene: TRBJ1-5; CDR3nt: TGCGCCAGCAGGCCAGACAGGTCCAACGGGCCCCAGCATTTT; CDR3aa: CASRPDRSNGPQHF
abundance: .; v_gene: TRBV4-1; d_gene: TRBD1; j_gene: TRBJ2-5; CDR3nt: TGCGCCAGCAGCCAAGTGGGGGACAGGCGACAAGAGACCCAGTACTTC; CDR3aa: CASSQVGDRRQETQYF
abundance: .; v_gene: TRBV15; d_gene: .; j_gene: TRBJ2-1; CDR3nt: TGTGCCACCAGCACCCCCAGAAGTCTAGAGGGATTCCTATACAATGAGCAGTTCTTC; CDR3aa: CATSTPRSLEGFLYNEQFF
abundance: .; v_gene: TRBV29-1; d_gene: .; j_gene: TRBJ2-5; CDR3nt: TGCAGCGTTGAATTCGGCCAAGAGACCCAGTACTTC; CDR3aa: CSVEFGQETQYF
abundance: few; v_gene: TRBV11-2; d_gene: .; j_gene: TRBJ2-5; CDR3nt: TGTGCCAGCAGCCCCCGATTGGGGCAGGGAGGCGAGACCCAGTACTTC; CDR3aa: CASSPRLGQGGETQYF
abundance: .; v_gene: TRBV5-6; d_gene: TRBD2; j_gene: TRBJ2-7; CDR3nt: TGTGCCAGCAGCTTGGCGGGGGGGACAACCAGACCATTCTCCTACGAGCAGTACTTC; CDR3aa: CASSLAGGTTRPFSYEQYF
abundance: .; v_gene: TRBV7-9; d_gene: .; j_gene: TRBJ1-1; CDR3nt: TGTGCCAGCTCCCGTGTTGGGCAGGGGATCACTGAAGCTTTCTTT; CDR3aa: CASSRVGQGITEAFF
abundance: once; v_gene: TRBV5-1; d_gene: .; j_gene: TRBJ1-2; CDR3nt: TGCGCCAGCAGCTTGGAGGTGACAGACTATGGCTACACCTTC; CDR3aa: CASSLEVTDYGYTF
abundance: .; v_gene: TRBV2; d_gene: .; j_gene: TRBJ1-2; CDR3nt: TGTGCCAGCAGTTTCTCTAGGGACATCAGCTATGGCTACACCTTC; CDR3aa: CASSFSRDISYGYTF
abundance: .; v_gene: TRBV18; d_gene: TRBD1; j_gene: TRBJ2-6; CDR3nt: TGTGCCAGCTCACCACTACAGGGGGCTGGGGCCAACGTCCTGACTTTC; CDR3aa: CASSPLQGAGANVLTF
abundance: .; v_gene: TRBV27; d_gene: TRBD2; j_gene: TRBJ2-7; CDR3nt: TGTGCCAGCAGTTGGGGGTCGGGGGGGGCCTACGAGCAGTACTTC; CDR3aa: CASSWGSGGAYEQYF
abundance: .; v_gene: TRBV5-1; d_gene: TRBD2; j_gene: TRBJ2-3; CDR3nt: TGCGCCAGCAGCTTGGGGACTAGCGCTTTAAGGCGGGGAGATACGCAGTATTTT; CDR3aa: CASSLGTSALRRGDTQYF
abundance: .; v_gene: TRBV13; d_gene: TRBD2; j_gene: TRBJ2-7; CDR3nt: TGTGCCAGCAGCCCCGTACTAGCGGGAGGCGAGCAGTACTTC; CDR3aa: CASSPVLAGGEQYF
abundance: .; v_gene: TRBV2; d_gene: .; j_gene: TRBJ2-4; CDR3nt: TGTGCCAGCACTCAATCGGGACACATTAAAAACATTCAGTACTTC; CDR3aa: CASTQSGHIKNIQYF
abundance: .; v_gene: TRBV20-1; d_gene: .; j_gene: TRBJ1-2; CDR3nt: TGCAGTGGAGCATCTGACTATGGCTACACCTTC; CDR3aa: CSGASDYGYTF
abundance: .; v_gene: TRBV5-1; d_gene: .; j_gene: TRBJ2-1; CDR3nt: TGCGCCAGCAGCTTGTACTACCCCACGGGGAGGATTGAGCAGTTCTTC; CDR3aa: CASSLYYPTGRIEQFF
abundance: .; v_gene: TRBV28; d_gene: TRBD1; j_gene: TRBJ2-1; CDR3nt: TGTGCCAGCAGGGTCAGACAGGGGGCAGGTGAGCAGTTCTTC; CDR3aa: CASRVRQGAGEQFF
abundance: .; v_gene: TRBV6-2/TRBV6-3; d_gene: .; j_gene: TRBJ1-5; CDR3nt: TGTGCCAGCAGTTACGAGTTTGGGACACAGAATCAGCCCCAGCATTTT; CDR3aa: CASSYEFGTQNQPQHF
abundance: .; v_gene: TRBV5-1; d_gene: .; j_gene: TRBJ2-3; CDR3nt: TGCGCCAGCAGCTTCCAGGGGTCTCCAGATACGCAGTATTTT; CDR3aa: CASSFQGSPDTQYF
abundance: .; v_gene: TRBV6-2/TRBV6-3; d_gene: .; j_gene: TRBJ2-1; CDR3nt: TGTGCCAGCAGTTACCGGTCCTACAATGAGCAGTTCTTC; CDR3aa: CASSYRSYNEQFF
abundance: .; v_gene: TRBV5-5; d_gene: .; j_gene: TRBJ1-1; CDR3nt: TGTGCCAGCAGCCTAGGGGTTGGGACTGAAGCTTTCTTT; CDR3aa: CASSLGVGTEAFF
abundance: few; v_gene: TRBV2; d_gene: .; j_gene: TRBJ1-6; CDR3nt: TGTGCCACCCAAGGGGAGGCAAATTCACCCCTCCACTTT; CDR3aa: CATQGEANSPLHF
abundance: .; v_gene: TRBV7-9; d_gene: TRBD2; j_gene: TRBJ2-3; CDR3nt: TGTGCCAGCAGCTTAGGCCTGGCGGGGGAGGATACGCAGTATTTT; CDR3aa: CASSLGLAGEDTQYF
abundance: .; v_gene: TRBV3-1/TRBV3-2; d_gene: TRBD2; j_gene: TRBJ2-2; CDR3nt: TGTGCCAGCAGCCAAGCGACTAGCGGTTACACCGGGGAGCTGTTTTTT; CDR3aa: CASSQATSGYTGELFF
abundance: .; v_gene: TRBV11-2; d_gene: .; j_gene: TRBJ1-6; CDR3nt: TGTGCCAGCAGCTTTACGAAGGGAGCCAATAATTCACCCCTCCACTTT; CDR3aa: CASSFTKGANNSPLHF
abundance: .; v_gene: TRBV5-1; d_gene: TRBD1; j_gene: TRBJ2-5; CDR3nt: TGCGCCAGCAGCTTGGTTCGGGACAGTTTCCAAGAGACCCAGTACTTC; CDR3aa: CASSLVRDSFQETQYF
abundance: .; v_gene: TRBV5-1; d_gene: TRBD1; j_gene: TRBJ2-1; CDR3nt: TGCGCCAGCAGCTGGGGACAGGGTACAAGGAATGAGCAGTTCTTC; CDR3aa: CASSWGQGTRNEQFF
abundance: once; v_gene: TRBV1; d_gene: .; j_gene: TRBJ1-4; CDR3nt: TGCACCAGCAGCCAAAAGGCAGTCCGGACAGAATGGGATGAAAAACTGTTTTTT; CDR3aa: CTSSQKAVRTEWDEKLFF
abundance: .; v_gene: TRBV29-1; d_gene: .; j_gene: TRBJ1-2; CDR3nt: TGCAGCGTTGAATCGGTGGATGGCTACACCTTC; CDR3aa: CSVESVDGYTF
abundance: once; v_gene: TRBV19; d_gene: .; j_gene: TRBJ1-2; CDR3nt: TGTGCCAGTAGCCTAGTTACAGGCAGCTATGGCTACACCTTC; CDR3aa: CASSLVTGSYGYTF
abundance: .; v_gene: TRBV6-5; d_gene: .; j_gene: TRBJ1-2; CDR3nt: TGTGCCAGCAGCCAAGGGGGGGCCTATGGCTACACCTTC; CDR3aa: CASSQGGAYGYTF
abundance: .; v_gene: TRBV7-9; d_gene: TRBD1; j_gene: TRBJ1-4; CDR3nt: TGTGCCAGCAGCTACCCGACAGGGGGCGCAACTAATGAAAAACTGTTTTTT; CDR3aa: CASSYPTGGATNEKLFF
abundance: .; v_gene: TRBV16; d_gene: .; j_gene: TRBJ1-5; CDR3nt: TGTGCCAGCAGCCAATCAGGGGCCCCGAAGCCCCAGCATTTT; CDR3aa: CASSQSGAPKPQHF
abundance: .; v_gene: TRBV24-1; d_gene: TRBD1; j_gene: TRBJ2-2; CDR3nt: TGTGCCGCAGAACGGACAGGGAACACCGGGGAGCTGTTTTTT; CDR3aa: CAAERTGNTGELFF
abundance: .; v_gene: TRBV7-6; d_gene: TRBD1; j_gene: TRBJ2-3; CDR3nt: TGTGCCAGCAGCCCACCGACAGGGGCCGTCACAGATACGCAGTATTTT; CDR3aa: CASSPPTGAVTDTQYF